The 17 T cell receptor beta chains given below trace back to one sample, sequenced in a study of Ad26.COV2.S vaccination and SARS-CoV-2 variants. Treatment: around 19 received Ad26.COV2.S at low or high dose, single or two shots; a few received placebo; per-sample allocation not given. Collection of the samples took place on day 63 after the first injection of vaccine or placebo. Generated by immunoSEQ multiplex PCR, the TCRdb table keeps only in-frame clones and is missing some. In the table there are 300,000 to 350,000 clones, roughly 86% of which are singletons. This specimen was peripheral blood, taken in a trial of Ad26.COV2.S vaccine versus placebo. The receptors were gathered from a person aged 18-60 years who received the Ad26.COV2.S COVID-19 vaccine or a placebo.

The chain uses TRBV7-3 and TRBJ2-3; TRBD2 matches at 9 bases. The CDR3 spans 17 residues. CDR1 and CDR2 (germline): SGHTA, FQGTGA. J was trimmed by 1 base and V by 5 bases; bases with no gene match: 10. The CDR3 reads CASSRNPSGMGTDTQYF. The CDR3 DNA reads as TGTGCCAGCAGCAGAAACCCTAGCGGGATGGGCACAGATACGCAGTATTTT.

The V and J genes are TRBV9 and TRBJ2-1, with TRBD2 identical over 8 bases. This CDR3 has 16 residues. The germline V gene encodes CDR1 SGDLS and CDR2 YYNGEE. V lost 3 bases and J lost 4; bases outside the gene matches: 9. This CDR3 is CASSADGVAGYNEQFF. Written as DNA, the CDR3 is TGTGCCAGCAGCGCAGACGGGGTAGCGGGGTACAATGAGCAGTTCTTC.

The chain recombines TRBV18 with TRBJ1-5, with D hard to call. The CDR3 extends over 13 amino acids. Looked up from germline, CDR1 is KGHSH and CDR2 is LQKENI. Trimming left V 6 bases short and J 7 bases short, with 13 bases between. In DNA, the CDR3 is TGTGCCAGCTCCTCACACAAGGGACAGCCCCAGCATTTT. This gives the protein CASSSHKGQPQHF.

The chain is built from TRBV24-1 and TRBJ1-1, with 8 bases aligning to TRBD1. From germline, CDR1 is KGHDR and CDR2 SFDVKD. This CDR3 has 16 residues. The ends lost 3 bases at V and 6 bases at J; junction bases unmatched: 11. CDR3 DNA: TGTGCCACCAGTGATGAAGGACAGGGAGATAAGGCTGAAGCTTTCTTT. It codes for CATSDEGQGDKAEAFF.

The chain joins TRBV25-1 to TRBJ2-1; tentatively, D is TRBD1 or TRBD2 (5 bases each). The CDR3 loop spans 15 amino acids. From germline, CDR1 is MGHDK and CDR2 SYGVNS. The V gene lost 5 bases and the J gene lost 9 bases, with 20 bases spanning the gap. The DNA for the CDR3 is TGTGCCAGCAGTAAGTCCCAGGGCTTTGGGGGTGAGCAGTTCTTC. Encoded protein: CASSKSQGFGGEQFF.

The chain employs TRBV19 and TRBJ2-7; D unresolved. Deletions cut 7 bases from V and 0 bases from J, with 10 bases between. The CDR3 is 13 amino acids. The germline CDR1 and CDR2 sequences are LNHDA and SQIVND (reference sequence). The CDR3 DNA sequence: TGTGCCAGTAAAGCCCCGAACTCCTACGAGCAGTACTTC. It yields the protein CASKAPNSYEQYF.

The rearrangement joins TRBV6-2 or TRBV6-3 to TRBJ2-5; D might be TRBD2 (6 bases). The CDR3 has 13 amino acids. The ends were cut back, 2 bases at V and 2 bases at J, with 6 bases in the middle. Looked up from germline, CDR1 is MNHEY and CDR2 is SVGEGT. Written as DNA, the CDR3 is TGTGCCAGCAGTTACGGGGGGCAAGAGACCCAGTACTTC. Translated, it gives CASSYGGQETQYF.

This clone has only a few counts. The genes are TRBV14 and TRBJ2-1; D gene ambiguous. Trimming removed 0 bases at V and 9 bases at J, with 9 bases between. The CDR3 is made up of 13 amino acids. Germline V CDR1 and CDR2: SGHDN, FVKESK. CDR3 amino acids: CASSQDLGGEQFF. In DNA, the CDR3 is TGTGCCAGCAGCCAAGATCTGGGCGGTGAGCAGTTCTTC.

The chain recombines TRBV29-1 with TRBJ1-2; TRBD1 might be the D (6 bases). This CDR3 is built from 14 residues. The V end lost 4 bases, the J end lost 1 base, and 13 bases lay between the germline ends. CDR1 and CDR2 from the germline V gene are SQVTM and ANQGSEA. The CDR3 DNA reads as TGCAGCGTTGGAAAAACAGGGAGTAACTATGGCTACACCTTC. Its protein is CSVGKTGSNYGYTF.

The chain employs TRBV6-4 and TRBJ2-7; a weak D match, TRBD1 (5 bases). CDR3 size: 13 residues. The V and J ends lost 10 bases and 1 base respectively, with 14 bases between them. Germline V gene data show CDR1 as MRHNA and CDR2 as SNTAGT. CDR3 bases: TGTGCCACCCTCCAGGGTCAGTCCTACGAGCAGTACTTC. Its protein is CATLQGQSYEQYF.

V is TRBV6-6 and J is TRBJ2-5, with D possibly matching TRBD2 (6 bases). In germline, CDR1 is MNHNY, CDR2 SVGAGI (reference sequence). This CDR3 spans 15 amino acids. Trimming pared 6 bases from V and 9 bases from J, leaving 23 bases between. This CDR3 reads CASRERASATGAQYF. The CDR3 nucleotides read TGTGCCAGCAGAGAGAGGGCTAGCGCAACGGGGGCCCAGTACTTC.

V and J are TRBV7-2 and TRBJ1-1; 11 bases agree with TRBD1. The CDR3 sequence is 15 residues long. The J segment lost 5 bases and the V segment lost 4 bases, leaving 6 bases of the junction unmatched. CDR1 is SGHTA, CDR2 FQGNSA, per germline. CDR3 loop: CASSYRTGGGTEAFF. CDR3 sequence (DNA): TGTGCCAGCAGCTATAGGACAGGGGGCGGAACTGAAGCTTTCTTT.

The J gene is TRBJ1-6, the V gene TRBV6-5; D not resolved. The CDR3 extends over 15 amino acids. Germline CDR1 MNHEY, CDR2 SVGAGI. Trimming removed 7 bases from V and 8 bases from J, with 18 bases in between. CDR3 sequence (DNA): TGTGCCAGCACCCCTTCGGTCGGGAGGGATTCACCCCTCCACTTT. Amino acid sequence: CASTPSVGRDSPLHF.

V and J are TRBV5-1 and TRBJ1-3, with D perhaps matching TRBD1 (5 bases). The germline gives CDR1 SGHRS, CDR2 YFSETQ. Trimming cost V 4 bases and J 2 bases, with 16 bases left between them. The CDR3 runs to 16 residues. The CDR3 region is CASSPQGRSTGNTIYF. The CDR3 DNA follows: TGCGCCAGCAGCCCCCAGGGTAGGAGTACTGGAAACACCATATATTTT.

V gene TRBV10-3 combines with J gene TRBJ1-2; D is unresolved. Trimming stripped 0 bases from V and 3 bases from J, with 8 bases between. CDR3 length: 14 residues. The germline CDR1 and CDR2 sequences are ENHRY and SYGVKD. CDR3 nucleotides: TGTGCCATCAGTGAGTCGTTCAGACACTATGGCTACACCTTC. This translates into CAISESFRHYGYTF.

This chain connects TRBV19 to TRBJ1-4; D might be TRBD1 (5 bases). CDR1 and CDR2 (germline): LNHDA, SQIVND (reference sequence). V dropped 7 bases and J dropped 7 bases, with 16 bases sitting between them. This CDR3 spans 14 amino acids. CDR3 residues: CASKGAGKGEKLFF. CDR3 DNA: TGTGCCAGTAAAGGGGCAGGGAAGGGTGAAAAACTGTTTTTT.

The gene calls are TRBV7-6 and TRBJ2-2, with TRBD2 matching 8 bases. CDR3 length equals 14 residues. Germline V gives CDR1 SGHVS, CDR2 FNYEAQ. The junction had 8 bases not matched to a gene; V was cut back by 7 bases and J by 7 bases. The DNA for the CDR3 is TGTGCCAGCAAGGAATTAGCGGGACGCGGGGAGCTGTTTTTT. This sequence encodes CASKELAGRGELFF.